Listed below are T cell receptor beta chains from one sample, sequenced in a study of T cells in tuberculosis. Measured with immunoSEQ multiplex PCR; TCRdb has only the in-frame clones, and not every one. The sample has around 26,000 clones; more than 90% are singletons. Source material: PBMCs. These receptors all come from a donor aged 10-35 years with latent tuberculosis or without tuberculosis infection. Some clones in this sample may be carry-over from other donors' samples. The CDR3 runs from the conserved cysteine through the conserved F or W.

V,J,CDR3
TRBV5-1,TRBJ2-3,CASSYGQGRGDTQYF
TRBV2,TRBJ2-2,CASTRTGNTGELFF
TRBV27,TRBJ1-2,CASSPTVRYGYTF
TRBV28,TRBJ1-3,CASSSHLDRGTGNTIYF
TRBV6-4,TRBJ2-3,CASSDSGRVTQYF
TRBV12-5,TRBJ1-1,CASGLILGLNTEAFF
TRBV2,TRBJ1-3,CASSDQTGPVAGNTIYF
TRBV4-1,TRBJ2-7,CASSQEGTGVHEQYF
TRBV29-1,TRBJ1-2,CSVDEPARDGYTF
TRBV4-1,TRBJ2-1,CASSLLGTPGLAGGPTYNEQFF
TRBV7-2,TRBJ2-1,CASSLRVLTGGSNEQFF
TRBV19,TRBJ2-2,CASSIRGELFF
TRBV10-3,TRBJ2-7,CAISESVPGQGREQYF
TRBV7-2,TRBJ2-2,CASSSGQGNTGELFF
TRBV28,TRBJ2-1,CASSRQTGLGPNEQFF
TRBV19,TRBJ1-1,CASSIGGVNTEAFF
TRBV6-4,TRBJ2-1,CASSDSMSGADEQFF
TRBV10-1,TRBJ2-7,CASSRTGTGRDEQYF
TRBV20-1,TRBJ2-3,CSARGQYF
TRBV5-1,TRBJ1-3,CASSPRESSSGNTIYF
TRBV10-3,TRBJ2-1,CAIRTRDRGRYNEQFF
TRBV29-1,TRBJ1-2,CSGTSGDGYTF
TRBV18,TRBJ2-5,CASSTTAGTGGGETQYF
TRBV18,TRBJ2-1,CASSPPRLAGRTNEQFF
TRBV20-1,TRBJ1-2,CSAPLVDGYTF
TRBV21-1,TRBJ1-1,CASNHPQARRFTEAFF
TRBV27,TRBJ2-1,CASSLWAGHYNEQFF
TRBV27,TRBJ1-2,CASRGLGQGGDGYTF
TRBV4-2,TRBJ2-5,CASSPRTSRQETQYF
TRBV13,TRBJ1-5,CASSLGSVAGNQPQHF
TRBV7-2,TRBJ2-1,CASSFRDSNEQFF
TRBV7-8,TRBJ1-4,CASSWGDEKLFF
TRBV19,TRBJ1-1,CASRRDSAMNTEAFF
TRBV6-1,TRBJ2-2,CASRGAGSTGELFF
TRBV4-1,TRBJ2-3,CASSQDYGGADTQYF
TRBV7-2,TRBJ2-4,CASSHIRTGGSNIQYF
TRBV30,TRBJ1-6,CAWRTTFYNSPLHF
TRBV9,TRBJ2-1,CASSGLDGTSGRVMGNEQFF
TRBV30,TRBJ2-1,CAWDPGTGTNEQFF
TRBV7-9,TRBJ2-5,CASSLVSPGFETQYF
TRBV2,TRBJ1-1,CASNYRGNTEAFF
TRBV29-1,TRBJ1-4,CSVTGSGLSLGEKLFF
TRBV27,TRBJ2-3,CASSPRGGAQYF
TRBV4-2,TRBJ2-7,CASSQGGRGNYEQYF
TRBV9,TRBJ2-1,CASSVTGTYNEQFF
TRBV5-1,TRBJ2-7,CASSLDGGGPRNEQYF
TRBV18,TRBJ2-7,CASSPRTKRTYEQYF
TRBV9,TRBJ2-3,CASSARSGGFTDTQYF
TRBV7-8,TRBJ2-7,CASSLEQNPYEQYF
TRBV7-2,TRBJ2-7,CASSLRGGGAYEQYF
TRBV5-4,TRBJ2-3,CASSLAGGRENGTDTQYF
TRBV19,TRBJ1-5,CASDRTDDQPQHF
TRBV11-2,TRBJ1-5,CASSLAGTGSGNQPQHF